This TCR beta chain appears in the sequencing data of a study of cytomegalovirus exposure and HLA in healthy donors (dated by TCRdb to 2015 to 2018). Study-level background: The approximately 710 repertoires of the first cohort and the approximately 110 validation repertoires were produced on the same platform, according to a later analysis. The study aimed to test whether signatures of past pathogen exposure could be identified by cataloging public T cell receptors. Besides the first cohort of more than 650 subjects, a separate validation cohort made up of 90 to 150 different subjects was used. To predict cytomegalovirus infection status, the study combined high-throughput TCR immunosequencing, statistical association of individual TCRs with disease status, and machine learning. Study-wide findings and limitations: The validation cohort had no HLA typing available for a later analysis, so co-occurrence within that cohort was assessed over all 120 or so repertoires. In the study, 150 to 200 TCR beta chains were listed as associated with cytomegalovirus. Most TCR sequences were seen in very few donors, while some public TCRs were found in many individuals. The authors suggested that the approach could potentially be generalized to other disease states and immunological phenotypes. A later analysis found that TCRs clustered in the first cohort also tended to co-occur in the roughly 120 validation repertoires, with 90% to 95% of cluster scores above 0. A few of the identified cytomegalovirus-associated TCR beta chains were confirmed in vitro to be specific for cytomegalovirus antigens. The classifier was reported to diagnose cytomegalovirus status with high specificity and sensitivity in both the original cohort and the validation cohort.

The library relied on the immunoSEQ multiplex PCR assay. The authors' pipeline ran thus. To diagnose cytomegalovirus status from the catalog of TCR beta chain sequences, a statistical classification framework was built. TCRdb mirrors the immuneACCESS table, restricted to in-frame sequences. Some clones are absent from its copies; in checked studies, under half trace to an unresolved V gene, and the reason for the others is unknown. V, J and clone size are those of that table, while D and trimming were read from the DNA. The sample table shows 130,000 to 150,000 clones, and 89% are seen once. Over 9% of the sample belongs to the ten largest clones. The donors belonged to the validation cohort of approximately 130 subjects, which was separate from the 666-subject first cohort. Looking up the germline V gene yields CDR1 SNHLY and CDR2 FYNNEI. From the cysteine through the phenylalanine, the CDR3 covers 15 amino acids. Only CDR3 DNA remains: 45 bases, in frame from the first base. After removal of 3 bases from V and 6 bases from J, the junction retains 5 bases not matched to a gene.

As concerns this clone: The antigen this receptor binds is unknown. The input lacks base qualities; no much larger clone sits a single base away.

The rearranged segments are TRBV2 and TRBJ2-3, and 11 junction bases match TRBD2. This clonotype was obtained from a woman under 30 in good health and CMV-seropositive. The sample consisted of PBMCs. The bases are TGTGCCAGCAGTGAGTTGTCTAGCGGGGGGGATACGCAGTATTTT. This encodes CASSELSSGGDTQYF. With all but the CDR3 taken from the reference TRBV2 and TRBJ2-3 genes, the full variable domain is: EPEVTQTPSHQVTQMGQEVILRCVPISNHLYFYWYRQILGQKVEFLVSFYNNEISEKSEIFDDQFSVERPDGSNFTLKIRSTKLEDSAMYFCASSELSSGGDTQYFGPGTRLTVL.